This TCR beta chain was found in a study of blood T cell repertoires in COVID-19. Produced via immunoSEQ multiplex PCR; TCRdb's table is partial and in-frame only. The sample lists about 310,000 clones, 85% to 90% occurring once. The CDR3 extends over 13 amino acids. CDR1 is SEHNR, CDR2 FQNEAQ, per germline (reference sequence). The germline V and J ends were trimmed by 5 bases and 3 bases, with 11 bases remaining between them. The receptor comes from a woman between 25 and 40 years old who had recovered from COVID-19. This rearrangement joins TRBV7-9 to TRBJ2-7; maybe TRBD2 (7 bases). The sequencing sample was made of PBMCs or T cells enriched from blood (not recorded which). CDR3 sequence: CASSPRGGYEQYF. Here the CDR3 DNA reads TGTGCCAGCAGCCCGAGGGGGGGCTACGAGCAGTACTTC.